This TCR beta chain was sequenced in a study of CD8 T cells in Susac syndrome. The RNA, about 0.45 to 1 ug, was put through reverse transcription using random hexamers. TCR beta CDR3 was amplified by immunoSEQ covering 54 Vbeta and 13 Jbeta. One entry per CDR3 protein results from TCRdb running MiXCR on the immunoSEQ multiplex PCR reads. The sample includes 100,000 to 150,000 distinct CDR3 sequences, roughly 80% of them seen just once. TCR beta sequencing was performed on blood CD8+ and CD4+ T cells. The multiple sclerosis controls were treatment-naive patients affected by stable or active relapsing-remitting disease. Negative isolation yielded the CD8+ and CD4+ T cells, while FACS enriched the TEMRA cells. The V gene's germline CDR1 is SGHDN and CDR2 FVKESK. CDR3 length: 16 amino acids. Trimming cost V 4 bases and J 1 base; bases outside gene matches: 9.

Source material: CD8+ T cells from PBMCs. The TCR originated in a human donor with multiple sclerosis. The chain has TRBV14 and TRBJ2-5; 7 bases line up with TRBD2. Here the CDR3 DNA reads TGTGCCAGCAGCCTGCGTATGGGAGGGACCCAAGAGACCCAGTACTTC. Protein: CASSLRMGGTQETQYF.